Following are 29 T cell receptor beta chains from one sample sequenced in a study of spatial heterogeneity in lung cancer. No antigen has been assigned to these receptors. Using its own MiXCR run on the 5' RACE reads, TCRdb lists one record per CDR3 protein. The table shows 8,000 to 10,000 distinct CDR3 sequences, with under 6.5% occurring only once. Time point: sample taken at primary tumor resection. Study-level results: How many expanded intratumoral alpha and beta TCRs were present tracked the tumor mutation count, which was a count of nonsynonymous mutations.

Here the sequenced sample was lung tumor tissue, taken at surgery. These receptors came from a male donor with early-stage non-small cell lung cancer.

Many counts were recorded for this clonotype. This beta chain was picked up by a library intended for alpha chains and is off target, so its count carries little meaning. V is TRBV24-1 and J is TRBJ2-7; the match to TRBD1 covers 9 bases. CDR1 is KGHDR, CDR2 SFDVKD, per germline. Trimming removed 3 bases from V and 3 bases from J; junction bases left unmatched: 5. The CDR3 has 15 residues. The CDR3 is CATSDPKTGGYEQYF. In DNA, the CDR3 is TGTGCCACCAGTGATCCCAAGACAGGGGGCTACGAGCAGTACTTC.

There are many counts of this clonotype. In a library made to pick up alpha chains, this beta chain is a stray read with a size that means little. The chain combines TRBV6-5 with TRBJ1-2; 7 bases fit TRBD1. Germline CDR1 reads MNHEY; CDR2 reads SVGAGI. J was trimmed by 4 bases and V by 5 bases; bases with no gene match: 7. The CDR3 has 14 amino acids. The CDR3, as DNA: TGTGCCAGCAGTCTCCACAGGGGAGCCTATGGCTACACCTTC. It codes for CASSLHRGAYGYTF.

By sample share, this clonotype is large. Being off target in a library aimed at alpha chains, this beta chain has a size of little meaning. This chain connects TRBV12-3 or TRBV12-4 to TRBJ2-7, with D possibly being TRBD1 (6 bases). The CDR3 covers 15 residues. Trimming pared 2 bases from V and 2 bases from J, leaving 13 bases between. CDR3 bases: TGTGCCAGCAGTTTACTTCGGACAGATCCCTACGAGCAGTACTTC. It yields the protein CASSLLRTDPYEQYF.

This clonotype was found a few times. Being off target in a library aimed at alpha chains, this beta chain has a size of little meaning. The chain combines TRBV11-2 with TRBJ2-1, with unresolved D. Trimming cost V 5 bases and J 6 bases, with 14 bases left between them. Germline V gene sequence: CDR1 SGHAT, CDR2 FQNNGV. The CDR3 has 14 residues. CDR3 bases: TGTGCCAGCAGCCCGGACCCCACGGGCAATGAGCAGTTCTTC. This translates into CASSPDPTGNEQFF.

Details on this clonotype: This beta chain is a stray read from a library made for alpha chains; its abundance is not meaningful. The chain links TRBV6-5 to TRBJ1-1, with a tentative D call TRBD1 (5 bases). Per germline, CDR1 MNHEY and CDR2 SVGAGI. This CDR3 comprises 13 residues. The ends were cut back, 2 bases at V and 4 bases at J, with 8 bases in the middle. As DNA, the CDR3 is TGTGCCAGCAGTTACGGTAGGGGCACTGAAGCTTTCTTT. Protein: CASSYGRGTEAFF.

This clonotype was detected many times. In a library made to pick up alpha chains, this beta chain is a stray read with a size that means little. Written as DNA, the CDR3 is TGTGCCAGCAGCTCCCGGTTAGCGGGAAGCACCGGGGAGCTGTTTTTT. Translating it yields CASSSRLAGSTGELFF. The J gene is TRBJ2-2, the V gene TRBV7-9; TRBD2 matches at 8 bases. Per the germline V gene, CDR1 is SEHNR and CDR2 is FQNEAQ (reference sequence). CDR3 length: 16 residues. V gave up 4 bases and J gave up 4 bases; unmatched junction bases: 8. Using reference TRBV7-9 and TRBJ2-2 for the parts outside the CDR3, the full variable domain is DTGVSQNPRHKITKRGQNVTFRCDPISEHNRLYWYRQTLGQGPEFLTYFQNEAQLEKSRLLSDRFSAERPKGSFSTLEIQRTEQGDSAMYLCASSSRLAGSTGELFFGEGSRLTVL.

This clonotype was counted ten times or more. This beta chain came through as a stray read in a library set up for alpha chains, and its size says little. The CDR3 region is CASADRVEAFF. In DNA, the CDR3 is TGTGCCAGCGCTGACAGGGTAGAAGCTTTCTTT. The chain combines TRBV27 with TRBJ1-1, with 7 positions matching TRBD1. From germline, CDR1 is MNHEY and CDR2 SMNVEV (reference sequence). The CDR3 sequence is 11 residues long. J lost 8 bases, V lost 8 bases, and 5 bases had no gene match.

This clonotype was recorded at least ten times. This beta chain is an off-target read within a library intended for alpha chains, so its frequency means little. CDR3 region: CASSPQTSYNEQFF. The CDR3 nucleotides read TGTGCCAGCAGCCCACAGACTTCCTACAATGAGCAGTTCTTC. This chain joins TRBV7-2 and TRBJ2-1; no clear D. V lost 5 bases and J 1 base, leaving 9 bases between the germline ends. The CDR3 spans 14 residues. In germline, CDR1 is SGHTA, CDR2 FQGNSA.

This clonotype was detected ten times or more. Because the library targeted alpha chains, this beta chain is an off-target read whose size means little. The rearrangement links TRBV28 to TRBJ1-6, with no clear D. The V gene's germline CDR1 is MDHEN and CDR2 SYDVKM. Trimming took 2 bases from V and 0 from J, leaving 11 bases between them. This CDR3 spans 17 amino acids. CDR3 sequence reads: CASSLTLGSSYNSPLHF. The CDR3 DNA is TGTGCCAGCAGTTTAACCTTGGGGAGCTCCTATAATTCACCCCTCCACTTT.

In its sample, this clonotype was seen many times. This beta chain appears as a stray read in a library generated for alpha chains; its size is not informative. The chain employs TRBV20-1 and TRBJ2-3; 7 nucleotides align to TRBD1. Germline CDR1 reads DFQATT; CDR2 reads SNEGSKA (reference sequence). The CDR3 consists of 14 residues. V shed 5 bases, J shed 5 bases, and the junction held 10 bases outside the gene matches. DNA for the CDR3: TGCAGTGCTGGGGACAGACGCGAGGGAGATACGCAGTATTTT. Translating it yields CSAGDRREGDTQYF.

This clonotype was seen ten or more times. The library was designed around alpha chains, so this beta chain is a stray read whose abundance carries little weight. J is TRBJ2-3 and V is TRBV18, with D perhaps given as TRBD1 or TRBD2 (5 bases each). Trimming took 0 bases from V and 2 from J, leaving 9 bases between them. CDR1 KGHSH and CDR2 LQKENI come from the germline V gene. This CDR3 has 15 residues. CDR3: CASSPPGRTTDTQYF. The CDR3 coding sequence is TGTGCCAGCTCACCACCGGGACGGACCACAGATACGCAGTATTTT.

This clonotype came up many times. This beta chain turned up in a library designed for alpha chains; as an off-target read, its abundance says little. The CDR3 nucleotides are TGTGCCAGCAGTTCCAGGGGGCGCCGGACTGAAGCTTTCTTT. Amino acid sequence: CASSSRGRRTEAFF. This chain connects TRBV28 to TRBJ1-1, with 8 nucleotides matching TRBD1. V was clipped by 4 bases and J by 5 bases; unmatched bases: 6. Germline loops: CDR1 MDHEN, CDR2 SYDVKM. CDR3 size: 14 residues.

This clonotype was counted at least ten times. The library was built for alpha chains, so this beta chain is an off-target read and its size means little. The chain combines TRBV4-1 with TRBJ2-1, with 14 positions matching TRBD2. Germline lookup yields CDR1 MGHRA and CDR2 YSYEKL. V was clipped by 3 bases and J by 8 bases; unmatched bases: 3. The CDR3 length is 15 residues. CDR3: CASSQTSGGVYEQFF. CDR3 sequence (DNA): TGCGCCAGCAGCCAGACTAGCGGGGGGGTCTATGAGCAGTTCTTC.

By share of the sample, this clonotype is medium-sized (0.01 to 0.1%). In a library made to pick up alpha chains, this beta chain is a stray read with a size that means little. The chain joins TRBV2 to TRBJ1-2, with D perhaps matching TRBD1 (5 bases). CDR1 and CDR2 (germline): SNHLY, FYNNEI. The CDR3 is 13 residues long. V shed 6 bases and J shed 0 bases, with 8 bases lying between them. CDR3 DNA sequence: TGTGCCAGCAGGACAGCTGCTAACTATGGCTACACCTTC. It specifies CASRTAANYGYTF.

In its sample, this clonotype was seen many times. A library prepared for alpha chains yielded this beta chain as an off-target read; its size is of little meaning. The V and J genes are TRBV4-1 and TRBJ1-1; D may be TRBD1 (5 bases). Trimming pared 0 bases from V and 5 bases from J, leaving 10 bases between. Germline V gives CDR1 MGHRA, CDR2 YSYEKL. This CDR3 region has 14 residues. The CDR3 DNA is TGCGCCAGCAGCCAAGAAGCAGGGAGGACTGAAGCTTTCTTT. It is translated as CASSQEAGRTEAFF.

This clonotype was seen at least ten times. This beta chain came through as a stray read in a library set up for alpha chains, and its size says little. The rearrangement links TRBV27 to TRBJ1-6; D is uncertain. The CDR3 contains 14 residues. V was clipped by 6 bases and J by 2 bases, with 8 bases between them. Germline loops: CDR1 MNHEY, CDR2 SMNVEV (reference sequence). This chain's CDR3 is CASRLRTYNSPLHF. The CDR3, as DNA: TGTGCCAGCAGGCTTAGAACCTATAATTCACCCCTCCACTTT.

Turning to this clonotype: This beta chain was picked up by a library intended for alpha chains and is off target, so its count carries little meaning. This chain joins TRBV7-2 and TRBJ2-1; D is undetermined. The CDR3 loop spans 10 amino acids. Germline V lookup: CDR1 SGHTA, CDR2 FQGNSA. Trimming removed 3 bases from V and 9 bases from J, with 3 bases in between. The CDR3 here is CASSLREQFF. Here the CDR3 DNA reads TGTGCCAGCAGCTTGCGTGAGCAGTTCTTC.

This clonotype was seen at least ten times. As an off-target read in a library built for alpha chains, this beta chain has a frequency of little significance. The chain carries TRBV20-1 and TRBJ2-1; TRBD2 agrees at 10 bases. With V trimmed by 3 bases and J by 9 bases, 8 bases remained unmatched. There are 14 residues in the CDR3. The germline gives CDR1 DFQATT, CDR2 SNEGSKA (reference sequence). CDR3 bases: TGCAGTGCTAGTCTAGCGGGAGTGAACGGTGAGCAGTTCTTC. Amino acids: CSASLAGVNGEQFF.

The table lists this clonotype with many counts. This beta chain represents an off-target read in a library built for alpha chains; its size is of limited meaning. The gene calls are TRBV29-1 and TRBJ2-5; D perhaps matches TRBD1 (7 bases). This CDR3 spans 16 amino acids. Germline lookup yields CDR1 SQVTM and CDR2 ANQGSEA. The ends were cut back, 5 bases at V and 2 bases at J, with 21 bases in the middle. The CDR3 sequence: CSVSGGQGGWQETQYF. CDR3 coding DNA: TGCAGCGTTTCAGGGGGGCAGGGAGGATGGCAAGAGACCCAGTACTTC.

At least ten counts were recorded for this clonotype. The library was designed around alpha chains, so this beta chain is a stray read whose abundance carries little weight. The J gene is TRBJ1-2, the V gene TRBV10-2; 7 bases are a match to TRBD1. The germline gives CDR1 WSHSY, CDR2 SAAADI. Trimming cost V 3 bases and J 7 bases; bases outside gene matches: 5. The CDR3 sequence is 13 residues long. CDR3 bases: TGCGCCAGCAGTGATAACAGGGGAAGTGGCTACACCTTC. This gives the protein CASSDNRGSGYTF.

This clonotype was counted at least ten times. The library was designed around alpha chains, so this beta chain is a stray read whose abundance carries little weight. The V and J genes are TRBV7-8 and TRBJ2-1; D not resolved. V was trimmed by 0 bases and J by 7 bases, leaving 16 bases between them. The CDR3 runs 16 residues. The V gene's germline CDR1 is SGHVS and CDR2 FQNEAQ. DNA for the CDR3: TGTGCCAGCAGCTTAGCGTCCAACACCCCAAATAATGAGCAGTTCTTC. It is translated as CASSLASNTPNNEQFF.

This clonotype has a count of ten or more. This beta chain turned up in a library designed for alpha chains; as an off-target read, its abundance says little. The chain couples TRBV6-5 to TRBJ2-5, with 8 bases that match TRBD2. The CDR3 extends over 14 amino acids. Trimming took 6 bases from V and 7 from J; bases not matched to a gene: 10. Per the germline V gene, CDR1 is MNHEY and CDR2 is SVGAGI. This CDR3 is CASRAGLATVTQYF. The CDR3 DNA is TGTGCCAGCAGGGCCGGACTAGCCACAGTGACCCAGTACTTC.

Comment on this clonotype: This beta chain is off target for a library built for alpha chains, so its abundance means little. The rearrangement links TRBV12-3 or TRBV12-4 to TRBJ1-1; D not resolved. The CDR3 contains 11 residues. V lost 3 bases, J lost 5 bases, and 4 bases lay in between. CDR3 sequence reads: CASSLRTEAFF. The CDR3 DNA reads TGTGCCAGCAGTTTGCGGACTGAAGCTTTCTTT.

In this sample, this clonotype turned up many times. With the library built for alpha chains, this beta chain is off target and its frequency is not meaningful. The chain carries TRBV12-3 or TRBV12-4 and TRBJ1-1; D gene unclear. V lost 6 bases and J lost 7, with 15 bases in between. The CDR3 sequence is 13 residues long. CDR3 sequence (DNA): TGTGCCAGCAGCATCGCAATAGGCGGTGAAGCTTTCTTT. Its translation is CASSIAIGGEAFF.

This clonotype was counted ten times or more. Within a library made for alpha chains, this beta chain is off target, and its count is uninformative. CDR3 nucleotide sequence: TGTGCCAGCAGCACCACTGAAGCTTTCTTT. Protein: CASSTTEAFF. This chain connects TRBV11-2 to TRBJ1-1, with D unresolved. Germline lookup yields CDR1 SGHAT and CDR2 FQNNGV. The CDR3 extends over 10 amino acids. The V gene lost 5 bases and the J gene lost 4 bases, with 2 bases spanning the gap.

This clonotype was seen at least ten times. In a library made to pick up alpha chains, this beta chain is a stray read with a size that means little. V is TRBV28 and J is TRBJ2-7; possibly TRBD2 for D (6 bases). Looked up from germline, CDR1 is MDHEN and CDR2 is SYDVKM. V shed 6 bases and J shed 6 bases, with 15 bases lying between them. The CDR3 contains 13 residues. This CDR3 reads CASSSLLALEQYF. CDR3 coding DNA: TGTGCCAGCAGCTCCTTACTAGCTCTCGAGCAGTACTTC.

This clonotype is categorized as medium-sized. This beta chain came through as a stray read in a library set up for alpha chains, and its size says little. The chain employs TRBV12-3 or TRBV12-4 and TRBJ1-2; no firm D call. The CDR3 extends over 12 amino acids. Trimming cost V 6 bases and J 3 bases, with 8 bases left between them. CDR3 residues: CASRITDYGYTF. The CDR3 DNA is TGTGCCAGCAGGATCACGGACTATGGCTACACCTTC.

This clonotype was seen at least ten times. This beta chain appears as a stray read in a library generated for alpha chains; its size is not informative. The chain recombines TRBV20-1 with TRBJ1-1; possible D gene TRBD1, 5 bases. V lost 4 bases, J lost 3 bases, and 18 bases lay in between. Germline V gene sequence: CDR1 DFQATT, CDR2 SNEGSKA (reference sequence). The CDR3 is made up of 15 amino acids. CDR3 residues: CSATRPGGWDTEAFF. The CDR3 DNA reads TGCAGTGCTACACGTCCTGGGGGGTGGGACACTGAAGCTTTCTTT.

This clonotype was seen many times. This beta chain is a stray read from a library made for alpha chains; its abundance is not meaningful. CDR3 DNA: TGTGCCAGCAGGAGGGGGCTAAAACATACAGATACGCAGTATTTT. This codes for CASRRGLKHTDTQYF. The V gene is TRBV2, the J gene TRBJ2-3; 7 bases line up with TRBD1. The CDR3 extends over 15 amino acids. The germline gives CDR1 SNHLY, CDR2 FYNNEI. Trimming cost V 6 bases and J 3 bases; bases outside gene matches: 9.